A selection of T cell receptor beta chains follows, all from one sample in a study of tumor-infiltrating lymphocytes in primary liver carcinoma. TCRdb passed the multiplex PCR reads through MiXCR, listing each CDR3 protein once. This table holds about 330,000 distinct CDR3 sequences, about two thirds found once. Sequencing was performed on peripheral blood. These receptors all come from a man aged 35 to 55 with primary liver carcinoma and hepatitis B virus infection. The CDR3 runs from the conserved cysteine through the conserved F or W. A D gene is named only where the DNA matches it firmly. The size field is filled for only some rows; it gives once, few, many or a size class.

cdr3_nt: TGCAGCGTTGCGGCGGGTGTTGGGAACTCCTACGAGCAGTACTTC
cdr3_aa: CSVAAGVGNSYEQYF
d_call: NA
j_call: TRBJ2-7
v_call: TRBV29-1
clone_size: NA

cdr3_nt: TGTGCCAGCAGTTTTGAGACAGGGATCGGCAAAAACATTCAGTACTTC
cdr3_aa: CASSFETGIGKNIQYF
d_call: TRBD1
j_call: TRBJ2-4
v_call: TRBV12-3/TRBV12-4
clone_size: NA

cdr3_nt: TGTGCCAGCAGTAGAATACCTCCCGGATTCTGGGATAAGGAAGAGACCCAATACTTC
cdr3_aa: CASSRIPPGFWDKEETQYF
d_call: NA
j_call: TRBJ2-5
v_call: TRBV11-2
clone_size: once

cdr3_nt: TGTGCCGGCAGCTTAGCTCAGGGAGGGTATCAAGAGACCCAGTACTTC
cdr3_aa: CAGSLAQGGYQETQYF
d_call: TRBD2
j_call: TRBJ2-5
v_call: TRBV11-2
clone_size: NA

cdr3_nt: TGTGACAGCAGTTACTCGACCGGGGAGCTGTTTTTT
cdr3_aa: CDSSYSTGELFF
d_call: NA
j_call: TRBJ2-2
v_call: TRBV6-5
clone_size: once

cdr3_nt: TGTGCCAGCCGGACAAGGGCTCAAGAAAAACTCTTTTTT
cdr3_aa: CASRTRAQEKLFF
d_call: NA
j_call: TRBJ1-4
v_call: TRBV12-3/TRBV12-4
clone_size: NA

cdr3_nt: TGCGCCAGCAGCCAGGGTCCTGGGGGGAGCTATGGCTACACCTTC
cdr3_aa: CASSQGPGGSYGYTF
d_call: NA
j_call: TRBJ1-2
v_call: TRBV4-1
clone_size: many

cdr3_nt: TGTGCCAGCATCCCCGGGACGGGCCCCTACGAGCAGTACTTC
cdr3_aa: CASIPGTGPYEQYF
d_call: NA
j_call: TRBJ2-7
v_call: TRBV28
clone_size: NA

cdr3_nt: TGTGCCAGCAGTTTGACTGAGACCCAGTACTTC
cdr3_aa: CASSLTETQYF
d_call: NA
j_call: TRBJ2-5
v_call: TRBV28
clone_size: NA

cdr3_nt: TGCAGCGTTGAGTACCCAGGACGAGAGACCCGGTACTTC
cdr3_aa: CSVEYPGRETRYF
d_call: NA
j_call: TRBJ2-5
v_call: TRBV29-1
clone_size: NA

cdr3_nt: TGTGCCAGCAGTGACCCCGACAGGGGGAGCCCCTACGAGCAGTACTTC
cdr3_aa: CASSDPDRGSPYEQYF
d_call: TRBD1
j_call: TRBJ2-7
v_call: TRBV6-2/TRBV6-3
clone_size: many

cdr3_nt: TGTGCCAGTAGGGAGTCGGCAGATAGCAATCGGCCCCAGCATTTT
cdr3_aa: CASRESADSNRPQHF
d_call: NA
j_call: TRBJ1-5
v_call: TRBV6-1
clone_size: NA

cdr3_nt: TGCAGCGTTGGTTTGGAGGGACCCACCTACGAGCAGTACTTC
cdr3_aa: CSVGLEGPTYEQYF
d_call: NA
j_call: TRBJ2-7
v_call: TRBV29-1
clone_size: many

cdr3_nt: TGTGCCAGCAGCTTAGAACTAGTGGGCGCGGAGACCCAGTACTTC
cdr3_aa: CASSLELVGAETQYF
d_call: NA
j_call: TRBJ2-5
v_call: TRBV11-2
clone_size: many

cdr3_nt: TGCAGCGTTGAAGAACCCCCTTCAATAGATACGCAGTATTTT
cdr3_aa: CSVEEPPSIDTQYF
d_call: NA
j_call: TRBJ2-3
v_call: TRBV29-1
clone_size: many

cdr3_nt: TGTGCCAGCAGCTTACGGACCAGCAGGAGAGGGGAGACCCAGTACTTC
cdr3_aa: CASSLRTSRRGETQYF
d_call: NA
j_call: TRBJ2-5
v_call: TRBV13
clone_size: NA

cdr3_nt: TGTACCAGCAGTTTAAGCGGGACATGGCCGTCGGATGAGCAGTTCTTC
cdr3_aa: CTSSLSGTWPSDEQFF
d_call: NA
j_call: TRBJ2-1
v_call: TRBV28
clone_size: NA

cdr3_nt: TGTGCCATCTGTGAATCGGGGGGAAGGACAGATACGCAGTATTTT
cdr3_aa: CAICESGGRTDTQYF
d_call: TRBD2
j_call: TRBJ2-3
v_call: TRBV10-3
clone_size: NA

cdr3_nt: TGTGCCAGCAGCTCGAATCGGGGGTCTGGGACCAACGTTCTGTCTTTC
cdr3_aa: CASSSNRGSGTNVLSF
d_call: NA
j_call: TRBJ2-6
v_call: TRBV12-3/TRBV12-4
clone_size: NA

cdr3_nt: TGTGCCAGCAAAGGGTCTAGCGGAAAATACGAGCAGTACTTC
cdr3_aa: CASKGSSGKYEQYF
d_call: TRBD2
j_call: TRBJ2-7
v_call: TRBV6-6
clone_size: many

cdr3_nt: TGTGCCTGGAGCTTCCGGGACAGGGTCACCGGGGAGCTGTTTTTT
cdr3_aa: CAWSFRDRVTGELFF
d_call: TRBD1
j_call: TRBJ2-2
v_call: TRBV30
clone_size: NA

cdr3_nt: TGTGCCAGCAGTTACTCGCCATCCTACGAGCAGTACTTC
cdr3_aa: CASSYSPSYEQYF
d_call: NA
j_call: TRBJ2-7
v_call: TRBV6-6
clone_size: many

cdr3_nt: TGTGTCAGTAGTGAAGACAGATCGGGCAATCAGCCCCAGCATTTT
cdr3_aa: CVSSEDRSGNQPQHF
d_call: NA
j_call: TRBJ1-5
v_call: TRBV6-1
clone_size: NA

cdr3_nt: TGTGCCAGCAGGGGCCACGAGACCCAGTACTTC
cdr3_aa: CASRGHETQYF
d_call: NA
j_call: TRBJ2-5
v_call: TRBV6-1
clone_size: few

cdr3_nt: TGTGCCAGCAGCTTAGTCGGGAGGGGAGAGCAGTTCTTC
cdr3_aa: CASSLVGRGEQFF
d_call: TRBD2
j_call: TRBJ2-1
v_call: TRBV7-8
clone_size: NA

cdr3_nt: TGTGCCAGCAGCTTGGGGCGGTCTTATAGCAATCAGCCCCAGCATTTT
cdr3_aa: CASSLGRSYSNQPQHF
d_call: NA
j_call: TRBJ1-5
v_call: TRBV11-2
clone_size: many

cdr3_nt: TGTGCCAGCAGTTCAAATGTAGCGGGATGGGCCCCCGAGCAGTACTTC
cdr3_aa: CASSSNVAGWAPEQYF
d_call: TRBD2
j_call: TRBJ2-7
v_call: TRBV28
clone_size: NA

cdr3_nt: TGTGCCAGCAGTTTTGGGGGAGGGGCTCAAGAGACCCAGTACTTC
cdr3_aa: CASSFGGGAQETQYF
d_call: TRBD2
j_call: TRBJ2-5
v_call: TRBV6-6
clone_size: few

cdr3_nt: TGTGCCATCAGTTCCGACAGTTATGGCTACACCTTC
cdr3_aa: CAISSDSYGYTF
d_call: NA
j_call: TRBJ1-2
v_call: TRBV10-3
clone_size: NA

cdr3_nt: TGTGCCAGCAGTGCCGGGACAGGAGCCGTAAACTATGGCTACACCTTC
cdr3_aa: CASSAGTGAVNYGYTF
d_call: TRBD1
j_call: TRBJ1-2
v_call: TRBV12-3/TRBV12-4
clone_size: NA

cdr3_nt: TGTGTCACCTCGGGACAGGGGAACGGGGAGTTGTTTTTT
cdr3_aa: CVTSGQGNGELFF
d_call: TRBD1
j_call: TRBJ2-2
v_call: TRBV6-2/TRBV6-3
clone_size: NA

cdr3_nt: TGTGCCATCAGTGAGCTTTTCCTCCTCTCCTACGAGCAGTACTTC
cdr3_aa: CAISELFLLSYEQYF
d_call: NA
j_call: TRBJ2-7
v_call: TRBV10-3
clone_size: many

cdr3_nt: TGCACCAGCAGCCAAGACCTCGGGACTAGCGGGAGTTACGAGCAGTACTTC
cdr3_aa: CTSSQDLGTSGSYEQYF
d_call: TRBD2
j_call: TRBJ2-7
v_call: TRBV4-1
clone_size: NA

cdr3_nt: TGCGCCAGCAGTAGGGGGGAGAGCCGTGAAGCTTTCTTT
cdr3_aa: CASSRGESREAFF
d_call: NA
j_call: TRBJ1-1
v_call: TRBV10-2
clone_size: NA

cdr3_nt: TGTGCCAGCAGCAGTCGCATAGGGACTGAAGCTTTCTTT
cdr3_aa: CASSSRIGTEAFF
d_call: NA
j_call: TRBJ1-1
v_call: TRBV7-3
clone_size: NA

cdr3_nt: TGTACCAGCACTGGTGGCAGGCTGAACACTGGAGCTTTCTTT
cdr3_aa: CTSTGGRLNTGAFF
d_call: NA
j_call: TRBJ1-1
v_call: TRBV11-2
clone_size: NA

cdr3_nt: TGTGCCAGTAGCTCAACCGGGACAGGGAGCTATGGCCACACCTTC
cdr3_aa: CASSSTGTGSYGHTF
d_call: TRBD1
j_call: TRBJ1-2
v_call: TRBV7-9
clone_size: NA

cdr3_nt: TGTGCCATCAGTGAGGGACAGAACACTGAAGCTTTCTTT
cdr3_aa: CAISEGQNTEAFF
d_call: NA
j_call: TRBJ1-1
v_call: TRBV10-3
clone_size: many

cdr3_nt: TGTGCCAGCAGCCAAGATTCGGGCGGACGCTACGAGCAGTACTTC
cdr3_aa: CASSQDSGGRYEQYF
d_call: NA
j_call: TRBJ2-7
v_call: TRBV14
clone_size: NA

cdr3_nt: TGCACCAGCAGCGACAACGTCCAAGAGACCCAGTACTTC
cdr3_aa: CTSSDNVQETQYF
d_call: NA
j_call: TRBJ2-5
v_call: TRBV5-1
clone_size: NA

cdr3_nt: TGTGCCAGCAGCTTTGGGACAGGGTCCTACGAGCAGTACTTC
cdr3_aa: CASSFGTGSYEQYF
d_call: TRBD1
j_call: TRBJ2-7
v_call: TRBV11-1
clone_size: many

cdr3_nt: TGCGCCAGCAGCTTGGGTTCTAGCGGAGCTCTAGAGACCAAGTACTTC
cdr3_aa: CASSLGSSGALETKYF
d_call: TRBD2
j_call: TRBJ2-5
v_call: TRBV5-1
clone_size: NA

cdr3_nt: TGTGCCAGCAGCTCCCACCAGTACGAGCAGTACTTC
cdr3_aa: CASSSHQYEQYF
d_call: NA
j_call: TRBJ2-7
v_call: TRBV7-9
clone_size: few

cdr3_nt: TGTGCCAGCAGCTTGGGCCAGGGGAGAAACACCGGGGAGCTGTTTTTT
cdr3_aa: CASSLGQGRNTGELFF
d_call: NA
j_call: TRBJ2-2
v_call: TRBV5-5
clone_size: many

cdr3_nt: TGTGCCAGCAGACTAGCGGGAGGGCCCGCGAACACCGGGGAGCTGTTTTTT
cdr3_aa: CASRLAGGPANTGELFF
d_call: TRBD2
j_call: TRBJ2-2
v_call: TRBV6-2/TRBV6-3
clone_size: NA

cdr3_nt: TGTGACAGCAGTCGAACCCGGACTCTTAGCTCCTACAATGAGCAGTTCTTC
cdr3_aa: CDSSRTRTLSSYNEQFF
d_call: NA
j_call: TRBJ2-1
v_call: TRBV14
clone_size: NA

cdr3_nt: TGTGCCAGCAGCCCAGCCTACAATGGGCGGTTCTTC
cdr3_aa: CASSPAYNGRFF
d_call: NA
j_call: TRBJ2-1
v_call: TRBV11-2
clone_size: NA

cdr3_nt: TGTGCCAGCAGTCGATACTTAGCGGGATCCTACGAGCAGTACTTC
cdr3_aa: CASSRYLAGSYEQYF
d_call: TRBD2
j_call: TRBJ2-7
v_call: TRBV12-3/TRBV12-4
clone_size: NA

cdr3_nt: TGTGTAAGCAGCGTTGGGACGGGACTGACGAGTTCCTACGAGCAGTACTTC
cdr3_aa: CVSSVGTGLTSSYEQYF
d_call: NA
j_call: TRBJ2-7
v_call: TRBV11-2
clone_size: NA

cdr3_nt: TGCGCCAGCAGAGGAGAAAACGAAAAACTGTTTTTT
cdr3_aa: CASRGENEKLFF
d_call: NA
j_call: TRBJ1-4
v_call: TRBV5-1
clone_size: once

cdr3_nt: TGTGCCAGCAGCTTAGATCAAGGGTACGACAATCATCCCCAACCTTTT
cdr3_aa: CASSLDQGYDNHPQPF
d_call: NA
j_call: TRBJ1-5
v_call: TRBV11-2
clone_size: NA

cdr3_nt: TGTGCCAGCAGACCGGGGGGACATCGCCCCTACGAGCAGTACTTC
cdr3_aa: CASRPGGHRPYEQYF
d_call: NA
j_call: TRBJ2-7
v_call: TRBV6-2/TRBV6-3
clone_size: NA

cdr3_nt: TGTGCCAGTAGCTCCTTCACTAGCGAGTCCCGTAGCATGGTCTTC
cdr3_aa: CASSSFTSESRSMVF
d_call: TRBD2
j_call: TRBJ2-1
v_call: TRBV11-2
clone_size: NA

cdr3_nt: TGTGCCAGCAGCTTAGTCCAGCAAGAGAGTGAAAAACTGTTTTTT
cdr3_aa: CASSLVQQESEKLFF
d_call: NA
j_call: TRBJ1-4
v_call: TRBV7-9
clone_size: few